Each of the 16 T cell receptor beta chains below was sequenced from the same sample in a study of CXCR3-negative and CXCR3-positive naive CD8 T cells (dated by TCRdb to the late 2010s). Results the study describes overall, beyond this receptor: Compared with CXCR3-negative naive cells, CXCR3-positive naive cells had TRB CDR3s with higher hydrophobicity (lower Kidera factor 4), lower energy, and higher strength and volume indices.

Antigens of these TCRs are unknown. Instrument used: NextSeq 550. The Human TCR Profiling Kit (MiLaboratory) was used to make UMI-labeled 5' RACE TRB cDNA libraries. The reads, reprocessed by TCRdb, yield one row per CDR3 protein sequence and no DNA. This sample's table carries just under 65,000 distinct CDR3 sequences. The top ten hold around 5% of the sample. Sequencing input: naive CXCR3+ CD8+ T cells from blood. Reading the label with the study, this specimen's cell subset or site is: CD45RO-CCR7+CD27+CD95- naive CD8+ T cells expressing CXCR3 (TNR3+). These receptors originate from a human donor in good health. Some clones in this sample may be carry-over from other donors' samples.

The chain couples TRBV29-1 to TRBJ1-1. The CDR3 extends over 11 amino acids. Per the germline V gene, CDR1 is SQVTM and CDR2 is ANQGSEA. CDR3 region: CSGTGGTEAFF.

V gene TRBV20-1 combines with J gene TRBJ2-7; TCRdb's D call of TRBD2 is untestable without DNA. This CDR3 contains 13 residues. Germline CDR1 and CDR2: DFQATT and SNEGSKA (reference sequence). This CDR3 is CSARTSRDFLQYF.

The V and J genes are TRBV10-3 and TRBJ1-2; there is no DNA to check the TCRdb D call of TRBD1. The CDR3 covers 12 residues. The germline V gene has CDR1 ENHRY and CDR2 SYGVKD. CDR3 region: CAIKDSGYGYTF.

The chain links TRBV6-5 to TRBJ2-5. This CDR3 is 14 amino acids long. CDR1 and CDR2 (germline): MNHEY, SVGAGI. CDR3 sequence: CASSYSWAQETQYF.

Measured by frequency, this clonotype is medium-sized. This CDR3 is CASSVTGFGEQYF. This chain connects TRBV7-7 to TRBJ2-7; TCRdb selects TRBD1, and the lack of DNA leaves this call unchecked. The germline gives CDR1 SSHAT, CDR2 FNYEAQ (reference sequence). The CDR3 has 13 residues.

The chain recombines TRBV6-4 with TRBJ2-1; TCRdb selects TRBD2, and the lack of DNA leaves this call unchecked. CDR1 and CDR2 from the germline V gene are MRHNA and SNTAGT. The CDR3 consists of 14 residues. CDR3 residues: CASKVAGELNEQFF.

The rearrangement joins TRBV20-1 to TRBJ1-6; without DNA, the TCRdb call of TRBD1 cannot be checked. This CDR3 spans 16 amino acids. CDR1 and CDR2 (germline): DFQATT, SNEGSKA (reference sequence). The CDR3 loop reads CSARDLEKGAASPLHF.

The chain employs TRBV5-1 and TRBJ2-7; the TCRdb D gene call, TRBD1, has no DNA to confirm it. The length of the CDR3 is 14 residues. The germline CDR1 and CDR2 sequences are SGHRS and YFSETQ. The CDR3 loop reads CASSLKAGIYEQYF.

The chain has TRBV20-1 and TRBJ2-7; TCRdb selects TRBD2, and the lack of DNA leaves this call unchecked. The CDR3 loop spans 14 amino acids. Germline CDR1 reads DFQATT; CDR2 reads SNEGSKA (reference sequence). CDR3 sequence reads: CSARASGRWYEQYF.

The rearrangement links TRBV20-1 to TRBJ2-2; the D call from TCRdb, TRBD2, cannot be confirmed without DNA. The CDR3 is 14 amino acids. The germline V gene has CDR1 DFQATT and CDR2 SNEGSKA (reference sequence). CDR3 residues: CSARDLKGAGELFF.

This rearrangement joins TRBV5-1 to TRBJ2-1; lacking DNA, the TRBD1 call made by TCRdb goes unchecked. This CDR3 contains 16 residues. Germline V lookup: CDR1 SGHRS, CDR2 YFSETQ. The chain's CDR3 is CASSPDPGTRYNEQFF.

V is TRBV12-3 or TRBV12-4 and J is TRBJ2-1; the TCRdb call, TRBD1, lacks DNA for checking. The CDR3 length is 13 residues. CDR3 amino acids: CASSPSRDHEQFF.

The chain carries TRBV7-7 and TRBJ2-3; TCRdb's D gene call, TRBD1, goes unchecked for lack of DNA. The CDR3 has 13 amino acids. CDR1 is SSHAT and CDR2 is FNYEAQ in the germline V gene (reference sequence). CDR3 in amino acids: CASSGAPTDTQYF.

The chain is built from TRBV6-6 and TRBJ2-5; as DNA is missing, the TRBD2 call by TCRdb cannot be tested. The germline gives CDR1 MNHNY, CDR2 SVGAGI (reference sequence). There are 12 residues in the CDR3. The CDR3 loop is CDSSYSLADYYF.

The chain carries TRBV14 and TRBJ1-1; TCRdb indicates TRBD1, and absent DNA this call remains unverified. This CDR3 comprises 14 residues. Germline V lookup: CDR1 SGHDN, CDR2 FVKESK. CDR3 amino acids: CASSTGGWDTEAFF.

CDR3 residues: CASGLAGNNEQFF. The J gene is TRBJ2-1, the V gene TRBV12-5; the TRBD1 assignment by TCRdb is unverifiable without DNA. Germline V gene sequence: CDR1 LGHNT, CDR2 FRNRAP. This CDR3 contains 13 residues.